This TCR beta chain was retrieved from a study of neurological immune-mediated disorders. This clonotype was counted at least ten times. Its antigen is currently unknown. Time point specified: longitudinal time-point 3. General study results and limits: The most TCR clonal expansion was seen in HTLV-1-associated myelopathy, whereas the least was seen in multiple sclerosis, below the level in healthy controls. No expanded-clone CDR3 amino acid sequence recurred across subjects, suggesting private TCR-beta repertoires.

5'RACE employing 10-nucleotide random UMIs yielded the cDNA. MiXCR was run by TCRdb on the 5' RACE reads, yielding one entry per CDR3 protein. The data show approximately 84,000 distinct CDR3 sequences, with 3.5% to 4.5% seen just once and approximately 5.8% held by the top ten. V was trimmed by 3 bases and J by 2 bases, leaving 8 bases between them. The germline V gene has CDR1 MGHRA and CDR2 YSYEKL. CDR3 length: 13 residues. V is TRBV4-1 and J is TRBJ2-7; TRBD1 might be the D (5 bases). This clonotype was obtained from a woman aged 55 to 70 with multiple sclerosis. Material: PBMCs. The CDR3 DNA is TGCGCCAGCAGCCAGGGGCGGACCTACGAGCAGTACTTC. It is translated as CASSQGRTYEQYF.